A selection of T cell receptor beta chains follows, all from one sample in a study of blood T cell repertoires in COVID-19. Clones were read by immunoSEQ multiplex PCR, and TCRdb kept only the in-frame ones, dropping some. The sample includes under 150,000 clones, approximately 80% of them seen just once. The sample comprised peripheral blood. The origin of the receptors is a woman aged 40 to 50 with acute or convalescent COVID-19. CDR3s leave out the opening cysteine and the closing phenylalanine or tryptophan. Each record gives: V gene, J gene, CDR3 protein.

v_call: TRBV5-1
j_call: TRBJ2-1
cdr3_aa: ASSLVAGEYNEQF

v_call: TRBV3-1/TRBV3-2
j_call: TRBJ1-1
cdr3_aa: ASSPGHLMNTEAF

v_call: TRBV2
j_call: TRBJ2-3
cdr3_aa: ASSKRGTDTQY

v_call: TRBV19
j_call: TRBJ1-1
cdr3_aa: ASRNDGRQAGRTEAF

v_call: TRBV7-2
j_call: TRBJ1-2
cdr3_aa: AGQGANYGYT

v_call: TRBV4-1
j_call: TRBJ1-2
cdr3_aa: ASSQGGGGLPLYGYT

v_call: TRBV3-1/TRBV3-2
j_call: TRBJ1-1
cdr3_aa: ASSLAGGNTEAF

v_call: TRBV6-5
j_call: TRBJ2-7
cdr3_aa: ASSLRGTGGYEQY

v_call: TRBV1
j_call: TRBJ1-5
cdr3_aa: TSSQGGPGAQH

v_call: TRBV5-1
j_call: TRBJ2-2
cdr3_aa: ASSKTSVYTGELF

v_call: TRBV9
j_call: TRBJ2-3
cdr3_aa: ASSVAPGLDTQY

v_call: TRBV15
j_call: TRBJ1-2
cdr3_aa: ATSRAGGAPGGYT

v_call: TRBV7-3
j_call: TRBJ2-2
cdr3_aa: ASSLSGGDTGELF

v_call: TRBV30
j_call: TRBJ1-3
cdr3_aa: AWSVGSSGNTIY

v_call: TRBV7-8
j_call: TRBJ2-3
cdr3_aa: ASSRTERGTDTQY

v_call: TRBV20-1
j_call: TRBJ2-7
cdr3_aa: SAIDRANKQY

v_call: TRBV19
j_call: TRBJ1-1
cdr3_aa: ASSSRGVSTEAF

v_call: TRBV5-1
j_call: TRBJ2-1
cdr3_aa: ASSRGGLSYNEQF

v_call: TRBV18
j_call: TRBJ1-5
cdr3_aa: ASSPLAGRSNQPQH

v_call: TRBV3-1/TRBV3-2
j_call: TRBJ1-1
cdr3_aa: ASSRDRSKAF

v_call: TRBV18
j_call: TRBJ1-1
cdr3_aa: ASSPRGQGSGVNTEAF

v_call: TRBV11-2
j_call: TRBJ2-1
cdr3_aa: ASWTSGDNEQF

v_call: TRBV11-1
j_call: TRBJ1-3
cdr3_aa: ASSQRTRPGGTIY

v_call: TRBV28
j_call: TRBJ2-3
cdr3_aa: ASSPQRGGTDTQY

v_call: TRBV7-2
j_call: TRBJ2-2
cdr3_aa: ASSLVSGGGTGELF

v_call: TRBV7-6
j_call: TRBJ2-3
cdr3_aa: ASRGWTSGLSTDTQY

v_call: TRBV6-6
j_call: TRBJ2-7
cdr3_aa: ASSYLGVPYEQY

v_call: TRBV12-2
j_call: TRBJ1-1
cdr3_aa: ASRSEASLRALNTEAF

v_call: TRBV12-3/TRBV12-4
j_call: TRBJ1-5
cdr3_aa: ASSDQGNQPQH

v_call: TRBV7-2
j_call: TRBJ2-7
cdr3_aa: ASSLVRGLASYEQY

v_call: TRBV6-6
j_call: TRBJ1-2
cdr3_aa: ASSGEVGGYT

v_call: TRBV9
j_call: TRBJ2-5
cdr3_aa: ASSPGGQETQY

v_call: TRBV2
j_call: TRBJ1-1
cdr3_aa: ASSDPGNTEAF

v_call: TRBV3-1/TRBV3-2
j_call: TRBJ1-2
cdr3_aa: ASSQGGDRDPGYT

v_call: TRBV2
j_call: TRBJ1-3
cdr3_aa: ASSEIMTSRNTIY

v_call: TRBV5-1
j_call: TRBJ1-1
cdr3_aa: ASRSQPRAF

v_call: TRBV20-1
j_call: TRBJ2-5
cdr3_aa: SASIANLGETQY

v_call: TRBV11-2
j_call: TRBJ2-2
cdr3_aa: ASSLTGDNTGELF

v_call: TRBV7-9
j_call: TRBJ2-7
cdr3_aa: ASSFGGRDYEQY

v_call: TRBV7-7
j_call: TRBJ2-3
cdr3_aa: ASSLSTGDTQY

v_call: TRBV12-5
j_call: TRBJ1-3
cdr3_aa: ASGRDSSGNTIY

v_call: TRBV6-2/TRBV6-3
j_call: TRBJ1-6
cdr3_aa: ASSSTGPGAPLH

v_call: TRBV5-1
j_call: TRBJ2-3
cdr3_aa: ASSLAPAGASTDTQY

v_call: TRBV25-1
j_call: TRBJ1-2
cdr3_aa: ASSERGTGIRDYGYT

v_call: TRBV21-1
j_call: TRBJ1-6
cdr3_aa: ASSMGMVSYNSPLH

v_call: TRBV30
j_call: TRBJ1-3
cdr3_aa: AGLTGALSGNTIY

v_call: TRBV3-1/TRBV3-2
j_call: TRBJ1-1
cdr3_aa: ASSQDLERATEAF

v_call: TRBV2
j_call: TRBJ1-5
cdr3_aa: ASSLDRGSNQPQH

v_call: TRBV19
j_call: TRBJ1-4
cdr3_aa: ASTTRQGGEKLF

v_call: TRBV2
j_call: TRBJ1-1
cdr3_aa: ASRLTPTEAF

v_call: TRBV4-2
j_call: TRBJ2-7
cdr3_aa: ASSPHGGLAGEQY

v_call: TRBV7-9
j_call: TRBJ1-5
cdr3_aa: ASSWGQGGQPQH

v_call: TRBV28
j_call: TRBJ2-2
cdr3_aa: ASSLTGERELF

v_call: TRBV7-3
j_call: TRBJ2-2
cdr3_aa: ASSLTGGGARLF